One T cell receptor (beta chain) is described in this entry. Libraries were prepared by immunoSEQ multiplex PCR; TCRdb keeps only in-frame clonotypes and omits some of them. The sample has over 45,000 clones; about nine tenths are singletons. The data were obtained in a study of blood T cell repertoires in COVID-19. The sequenced sample was peripheral blood. The receptor's source is a human donor in a cohort sampled during active COVID-19.

CDR3 protein: CASSLGGDSYEQYF. CDR3 bases: TGTGCCAGCAGCCTGGGGGGGGACTCCTACGAGCAGTACTTC. The chain has TRBV11-3 and TRBJ2-7; TRBD2 matches 7 bases. V shed 5 bases, J shed 0 bases, and the junction held 4 bases outside the gene matches. The germline gives CDR1 SGHNT, CDR2 YENEEA. The CDR3 runs 14 residues.